This T cell receptor beta chain was recorded in a study of CD4+ T cells in melanoma. Note on this clone: Its antigen is undetermined.

Study results and caveats: Reportedly, melanoma neoantigen-specific CD4+ T cells showed varied differentiation states. CD8+ T cell, macrophage and B cell function reportedly correlated with neoantigen-specific CD4+ T cells.

The CDR3 covers 14 residues. The V gene's germline CDR1 is SGDLS and CDR2 YYNGEE. The V end lost 0 bases, the J end lost 1 base, and 8 bases lay between the germline ends. This table comes from immunoSEQ multiplex PCR, and its TCRdb copy is limited to in-frame clones, with some not included. The sample lists 6,700 or so clones, approximately 64% occurring once. V is TRBV9 and J is TRBJ2-7; D remains unclear. The material sequenced was cells from a culture (not recorded whether cultured in vitro). This TCR was recovered from a human donor with melanoma. This CDR3 is CASSVGKGSYEQYF. Written as DNA, the CDR3 is TGTGCCAGCAGCGTAGGAAAAGGGTCCTACGAGCAGTACTTC.